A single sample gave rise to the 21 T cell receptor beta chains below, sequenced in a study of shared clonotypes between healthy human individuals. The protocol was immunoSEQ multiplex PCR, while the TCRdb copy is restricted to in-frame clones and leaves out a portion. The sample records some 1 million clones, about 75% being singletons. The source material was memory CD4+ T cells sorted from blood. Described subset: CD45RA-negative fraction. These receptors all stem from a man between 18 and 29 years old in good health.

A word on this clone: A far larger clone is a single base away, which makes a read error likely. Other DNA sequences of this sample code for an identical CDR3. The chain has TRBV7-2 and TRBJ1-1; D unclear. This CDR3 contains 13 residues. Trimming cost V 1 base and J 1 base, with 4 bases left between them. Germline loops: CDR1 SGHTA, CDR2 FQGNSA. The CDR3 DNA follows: TGTGCCAGCAGCTTAGACCCGAACACTGAAGCTTTCTTT. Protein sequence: CASSLDPNTEAFF.

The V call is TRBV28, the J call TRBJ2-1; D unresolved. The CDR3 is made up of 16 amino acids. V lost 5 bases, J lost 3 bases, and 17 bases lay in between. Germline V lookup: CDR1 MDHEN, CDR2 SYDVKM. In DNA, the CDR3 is TGTGCCAGCAGTCCGCGAGCCGGAAAAAACTACAATGAGCAGTTCTTC. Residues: CASSPRAGKNYNEQFF.

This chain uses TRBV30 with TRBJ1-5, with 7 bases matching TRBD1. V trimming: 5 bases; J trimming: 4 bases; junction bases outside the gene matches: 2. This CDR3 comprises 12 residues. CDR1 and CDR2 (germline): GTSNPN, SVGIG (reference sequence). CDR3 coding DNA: TGTGCCTGGGAACAGGGGAATCAGCCCCAGCATTTT. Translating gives CAWEQGNQPQHF.

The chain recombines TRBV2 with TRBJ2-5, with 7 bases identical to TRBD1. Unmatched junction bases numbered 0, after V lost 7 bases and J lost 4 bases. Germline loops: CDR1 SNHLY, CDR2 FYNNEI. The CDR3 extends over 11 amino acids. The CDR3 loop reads CASTGGETQYF. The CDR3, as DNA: TGTGCCAGCACAGGGGGAGAGACCCAGTACTTC.

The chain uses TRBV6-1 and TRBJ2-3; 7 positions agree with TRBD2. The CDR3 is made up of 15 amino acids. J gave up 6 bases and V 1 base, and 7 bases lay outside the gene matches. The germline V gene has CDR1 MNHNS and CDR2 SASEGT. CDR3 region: CASSEDLASGDTQYF. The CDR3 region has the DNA TGTGCCAGCAGTGAAGATTTGGCTAGCGGCGATACGCAGTATTTT.

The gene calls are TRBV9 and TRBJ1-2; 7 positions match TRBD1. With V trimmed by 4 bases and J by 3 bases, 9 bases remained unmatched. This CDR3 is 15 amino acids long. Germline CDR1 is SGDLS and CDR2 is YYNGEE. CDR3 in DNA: TGTGCCAGCAGCTCATCCTCACAGGGGTACTATGGCTACACCTTC. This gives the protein CASSSSSQGYYGYTF.

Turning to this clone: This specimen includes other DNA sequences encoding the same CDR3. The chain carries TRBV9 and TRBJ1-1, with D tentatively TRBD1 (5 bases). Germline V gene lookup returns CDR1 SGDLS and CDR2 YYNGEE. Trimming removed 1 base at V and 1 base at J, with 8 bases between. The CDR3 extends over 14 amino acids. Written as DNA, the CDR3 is TGTGCCAGCAGCGTACAGGGAGGGAACACTGAAGCTTTCTTT. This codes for CASSVQGGNTEAFF.

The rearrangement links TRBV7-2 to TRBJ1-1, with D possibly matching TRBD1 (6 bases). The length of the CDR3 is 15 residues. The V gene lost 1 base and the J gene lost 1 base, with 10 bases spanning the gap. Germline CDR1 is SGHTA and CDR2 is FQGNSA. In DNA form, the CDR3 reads TGTGCCAGCAGCTTAGGGGGGGCCGGGAACACTGAAGCTTTCTTT. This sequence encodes CASSLGGAGNTEAFF.

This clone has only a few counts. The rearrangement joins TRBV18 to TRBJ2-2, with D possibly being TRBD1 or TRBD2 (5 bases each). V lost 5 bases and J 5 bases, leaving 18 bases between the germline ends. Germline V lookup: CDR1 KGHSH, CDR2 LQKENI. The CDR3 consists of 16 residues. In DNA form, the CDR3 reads TGTGCCAGCTCAGCCCAACAGGTCTCGGGGACCGGGGAGCTGTTTTTT. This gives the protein CASSAQQVSGTGELFF.

CDR3 in amino acids: CASREGTGGSYGYTF. CDR3 bases: TGTGCCAGCAGGGAGGGGACAGGGGGAAGCTATGGCTACACCTTC. The gene calls are TRBV2 and TRBJ1-2, with 11 nucleotides matching TRBD1. The germline V gene has CDR1 SNHLY and CDR2 FYNNEI. With 6 bases clipped from V and 4 bases from J, the junction kept 7 bases outside the gene matches. The CDR3 has 15 amino acids.

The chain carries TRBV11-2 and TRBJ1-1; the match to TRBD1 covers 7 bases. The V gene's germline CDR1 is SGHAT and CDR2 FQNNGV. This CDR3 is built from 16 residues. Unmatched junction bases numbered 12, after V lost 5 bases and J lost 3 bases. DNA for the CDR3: TGTGCCAGCAGCGAAGGAAGGACAGGAGTAGACACTGAAGCTTTCTTT. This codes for CASSEGRTGVDTEAFF.

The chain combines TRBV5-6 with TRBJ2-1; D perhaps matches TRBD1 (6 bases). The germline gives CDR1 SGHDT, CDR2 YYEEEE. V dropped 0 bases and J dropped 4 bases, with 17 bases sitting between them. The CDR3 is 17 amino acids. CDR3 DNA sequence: TGTGCCAGCAGCTTGGCTGCCGTTACAGGGCCGTACAATGAGCAGTTCTTC. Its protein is CASSLAAVTGPYNEQFF.

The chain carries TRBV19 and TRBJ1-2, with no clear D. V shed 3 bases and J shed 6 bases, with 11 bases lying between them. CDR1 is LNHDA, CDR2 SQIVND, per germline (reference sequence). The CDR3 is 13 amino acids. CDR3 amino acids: CASSMSSGHGYTF. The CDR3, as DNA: TGTGCCAGTAGTATGAGCAGTGGGCATGGCTACACCTTC.

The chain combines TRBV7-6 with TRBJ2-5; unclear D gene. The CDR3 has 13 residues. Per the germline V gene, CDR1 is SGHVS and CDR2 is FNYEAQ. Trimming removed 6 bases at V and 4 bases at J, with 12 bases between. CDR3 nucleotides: TGTGCCAGCAGTTCTCGGGTGCGAGAGACCCAGTACTTC. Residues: CASSSRVRETQYF.

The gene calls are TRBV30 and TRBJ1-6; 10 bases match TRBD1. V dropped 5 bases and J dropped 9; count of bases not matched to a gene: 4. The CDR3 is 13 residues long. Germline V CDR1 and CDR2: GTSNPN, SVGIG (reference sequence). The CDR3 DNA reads TGTGCCTGGGTTGGACAGGGGGGTTCACCCCTCCACTTT. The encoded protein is CAWVGQGGSPLHF.

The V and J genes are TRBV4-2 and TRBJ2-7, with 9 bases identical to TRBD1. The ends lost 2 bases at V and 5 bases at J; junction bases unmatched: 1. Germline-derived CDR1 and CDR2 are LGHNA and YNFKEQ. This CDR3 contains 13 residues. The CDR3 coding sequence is TGTGCCAGCAGCCAACGGACAGGGGACGAGCAGTACTTC. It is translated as CASSQRTGDEQYF.

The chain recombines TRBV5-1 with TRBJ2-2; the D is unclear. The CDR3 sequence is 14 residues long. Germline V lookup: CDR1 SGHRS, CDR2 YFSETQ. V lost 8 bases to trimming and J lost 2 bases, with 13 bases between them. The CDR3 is CASRMTYNTGELFF. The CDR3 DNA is TGCGCCAGTAGGATGACTTATAACACCGGGGAGCTGTTTTTT.

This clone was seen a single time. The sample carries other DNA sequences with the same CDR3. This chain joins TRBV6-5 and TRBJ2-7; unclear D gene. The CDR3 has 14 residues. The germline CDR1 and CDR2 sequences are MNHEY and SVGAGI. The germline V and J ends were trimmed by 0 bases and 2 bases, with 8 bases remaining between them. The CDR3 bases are TGTGCCAGCAGTTACTCGAATCCGCCCTACGAGCAGTACTTC. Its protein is CASSYSNPPYEQYF.

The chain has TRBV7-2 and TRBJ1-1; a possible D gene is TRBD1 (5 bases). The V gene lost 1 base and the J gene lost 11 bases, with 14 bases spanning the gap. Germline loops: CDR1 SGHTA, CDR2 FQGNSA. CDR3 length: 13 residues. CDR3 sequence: CASSLDLTGAAFF. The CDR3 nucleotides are TGTGCCAGCAGCTTAGATCTTACAGGCGCTGCTTTCTTT.

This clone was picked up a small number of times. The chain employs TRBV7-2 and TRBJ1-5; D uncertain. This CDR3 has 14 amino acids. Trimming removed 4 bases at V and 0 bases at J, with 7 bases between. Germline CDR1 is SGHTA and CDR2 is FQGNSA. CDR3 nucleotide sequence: TGTGCCAGCAGCTCGGTCCTTAGCAATCAGCCCCAGCATTTT. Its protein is CASSSVLSNQPQHF.

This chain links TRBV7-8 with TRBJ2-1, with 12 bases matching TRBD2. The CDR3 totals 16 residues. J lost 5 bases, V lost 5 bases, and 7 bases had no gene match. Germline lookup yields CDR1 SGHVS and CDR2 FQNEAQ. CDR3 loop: CASSATGLAGNNEQFF. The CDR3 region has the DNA TGTGCCAGCAGCGCTACTGGACTAGCGGGAAACAATGAGCAGTTCTTC.